This TCR beta chain appears in the sequencing data of a study of chemoradiotherapy in HPV16-positive cancers. Study conclusions and caveats: Non-HPV-specific T cells did not expand in tumors during treatment, whereas candidate HPV-specific clones and E7-related motifs did. In HPV16-positive patients, HPV-responsive T-cell expansion tracked better recurrence-free survival.

CDR3 length: 12 amino acids. Trimming left V 3 bases short and J 3 bases short, with 7 bases between. The germline V gene encodes CDR1 SGHNT and CDR2 YYREEE (reference sequence). The table came from immunoSEQ multiplex PCR; TCRdb's copy has only in-frame clones and leaves some out. The sample holds roughly 10,000 clones; over 65% are singletons and the top ten take 36%. In the case of this clone: Its antigen is unidentified.

This chain joins TRBV5-4 and TRBJ2-7; D is undetermined. This TCR derives from a human donor with HPV-associated anogenital cancer. Collection took place from a patient who underwent chemoradiotherapy. This CDR3 reads CASSSDFYEQYF. The CDR3 bases are TGTGCCAGCAGCTCCGACTTCTACGAGCAGTACTTC.